This TCR beta chain was identified in a study of OX40 agonist ivuxolimab in advanced cancers. A note on the overall study: Ivuxolimab, which targeted the costimulatory receptor OX40 (CD134), was an agonistic, fully human IgG2 monoclonal antibody. Intravenous ivuxolimab was administered to patients every 2 weeks at six dose levels: 0.01, 0.1, 0.3, 1.5, 3 and 10 mg/kg. Among the roughly 50 dose-escalation patients, some 19 had hepatocellular carcinoma, approximately 15 melanoma, 9 renal cell carcinoma and 9 head and neck cancer. A male proportion of around 81% and a mean age of approximately 60 years, ranging from 23 to 79, were recorded for the dose-escalation cohort. Patients were allowed to have had prior anti-PD-1, anti-PD-L1 or anti-CTLA-4 therapy, and approximately 40% of the dose-escalation patients had previously received checkpoint inhibitors. Partial responses occurred in three dose-escalation patients, of whom one had hepatocellular carcinoma and two had cutaneous melanoma. Peripheral TCRbeta sequencing aimed to test whether ivuxolimab altered TCR sequence diversity and caused clonal T-cell expansion. The monotherapy dose-escalation portion (N ≈ 56 patients) of the phase I ivuxolimab trial is reported in the paper.

Patients with a history of autoimmune disease or receiving systemic immunosuppression were excluded from the trial. Peripheral blood for TCR sequencing was drawn from every dose cohort at baseline, at cycle 4 day 1 and at cycle 7 day 1. The samples were taken from a phase I, first-in-human, multicenter, open-label dose-escalation trial of ivuxolimab. The trial enrolled adults with locally advanced or metastatic head and neck squamous cell, hepatocellular, melanoma or renal cell carcinoma. Before TCR sequencing, CD4+ T cells and CD8+ T cells were sorted from peripheral blood as separate populations. Genomic DNA was extracted from sorted cells for sequencing of the TCRbeta CDR3 region. The immunoSEQ Assay was used for sequencing of TCRbeta CDR3 regions. TCRdb carries this immuneACCESS record with in-frame sequences only. Its versions omit some clonotypes, under half of them owing to an unresolved V gene in the studies checked, with the rest unexplained. The sample has 45,000 to 60,000 clones on record, around nine tenths of them singletons. The top ten hold roughly 8.1% of the sample.

Study-level results and caveats: After ivuxolimab, more expanded clones were found on average in CD8+ T cells than in CD4+ T cells. Low levels of normalized T-cell clonal expansion were also seen in some patients who did not respond. The antigen specificity of the peripheral T cells that underwent clonal expansion was not determined. At doses from 0.1 to 3.0 mg/kg, clonal expansion was seen in both CD4+ and CD8+ blood T cells between baseline and week 6. In the 0.1-3.0 mg/kg groups, partial responders were among the patients with the lowest normalized peripheral clonal expansion, particularly in CD8+ T cells.

From cysteine to phenylalanine, the CDR3 is 15 amino acids long. Only CDR3 DNA remains: 45 bases, in frame from the first base. V drops 4 bases and J drops 0 bases, leaving 14 bases in between. The germline V gene supplies CDR1 SGHRS and CDR2 YFSETQ. Turning to this clone: Its antigen specificity is not known. Per-base quality was not reported, and no clone a single base away is much larger than it.

This TCR derives from an adult with an advanced solid tumor such as melanoma, head and neck, liver or kidney cancer. The material was CD4+ or CD8+ T cells sorted from blood, obtained in a trial of the OX40 agonist ivuxolimab. The V gene is TRBV5-1 and the J gene is TRBJ2-7, with the D gene too uncertain to name. CDR3 protein: CASSPAGDNSYEQYF. The DNA reads TGCGCCAGCAGCCCCGCTGGAGACAACTCCTACGAGCAGTACTTC.